These 18 T cell receptor beta chains share one sample of origin, sequenced in a study of blood T cell repertoires in COVID-19. The method was immunoSEQ multiplex PCR; TCRdb's version includes in-frame clones alone and lacks a portion of them. The profile shows fewer than 200,000 clones, 79% of them singletons. The specimen was PBMCs or T cells enriched from blood (not recorded which). Receptors originate from a woman in her sixties or seventies in a cohort exposed to, infected with or recovered from COVID-19 (not recorded which).

This chain connects TRBV24-1 to TRBJ2-7; 7 bases line up with TRBD1. The V gene end was trimmed by 3 bases and the J gene end by 1 base; junction bases not matched to a gene: 11. Germline CDR1 reads KGHDR; CDR2 reads SFDVKD. CDR3 length equals 17 residues. The CDR3 DNA follows: TGTGCCACCAGTGATCCCAACTCCGGGACAGCGTCCTACGAGCAGTACTTC. It specifies CATSDPNSGTASYEQYF.

This clone has just one count. This chain uses TRBV20-1 with TRBJ2-3; D gene uncertain. Germline V lookup: CDR1 DFQATT, CDR2 SNEGSKA (reference sequence). Trimming removed 0 bases at V and 5 bases at J, with 3 bases between. The CDR3 is made up of 11 amino acids. CDR3 nucleotides: TGCAGTGCTAGAGACAGAGATACGCAGTATTTT. Translation gives CSARDRDTQYF.

The chain combines TRBV2 with TRBJ2-3; D unclear. CDR1 is SNHLY and CDR2 is FYNNEI in the germline V gene. Trimming removed 3 bases at V and 2 bases at J, with 9 bases between. The CDR3 length is 14 residues. Here the CDR3 reads CASSESSSTDTQYF. DNA for the CDR3: TGTGCCAGCAGTGAGTCGAGTTCCACAGATACGCAGTATTTT.

The chain couples TRBV28 to TRBJ2-2; 10 positions agree with TRBD2. Germline values: CDR1 MDHEN, CDR2 SYDVKM. The CDR3 length is 14 residues. The V and J ends lost 8 bases and 2 bases, in that order; junction bases with no gene match: 2. The CDR3 DNA reads as TGTGCCAGCCGGACTAGCGGTAACACCGGGGAGCTGTTTTTT. Protein sequence: CASRTSGNTGELFF.

This sequence joins TRBV6-1 and TRBJ2-3; 7 bases are shared with TRBD2. J gave up 9 bases and V 2 bases, and 2 bases lay outside the gene matches. Germline assignment: CDR1 MNHNS and CDR2 SASEGT. The CDR3 consists of 12 residues. CDR3 sequence reads: CASSERRGTQYF. The CDR3 coding sequence is TGTGCCAGCAGTGAACGGCGGGGGACGCAGTATTTT.

Only a few counts were recorded for this clone. The V and J genes are TRBV7-2 and TRBJ1-4; 10 nucleotides agree with TRBD1. Germline-derived CDR1 and CDR2 are SGHTA and FQGNSA. This CDR3 is built from 15 residues. V dropped 5 bases and J dropped 8; count of bases not matched to a gene: 8. CDR3 DNA: TGTGCCAGCAGCGAACGAGGGACAGGGGCCGAAAAACTGTTTTTT. It specifies CASSERGTGAEKLFF.

The chain links TRBV11-1 to TRBJ2-3; 7 positions match TRBD1. Trimming cost V 6 bases and J 3 bases; bases outside gene matches: 9. Germline-derived CDR1 and CDR2 are SGHAT and FQDESV (reference sequence). This CDR3 has 15 residues. In DNA, the CDR3 is TGTGCCAGCAGTCTCAGACAGGGTTTGACAGATACGCAGTATTTT. The encoded protein is CASSLRQGLTDTQYF.

This clone was seen a handful of times. The V and J genes are TRBV2 and TRBJ2-7; the D gene is possibly TRBD1 (5 bases). The CDR3 length is 12 residues. The germline V and J ends were trimmed by 5 bases and 3 bases, with 8 bases remaining between them. CDR1 is SNHLY and CDR2 is FYNNEI in the germline V gene. DNA for the CDR3: TGTGCCAGCAGTCAGGGAAACTACGAGCAGTACTTC. Translated: CASSQGNYEQYF.

The chain has TRBV30 and TRBJ2-6; 7 nucleotides match TRBD1. Trimming at V came to 8 bases and at J to 0 bases, leaving 1 base not matched to a gene. Germline assignment: CDR1 GTSNPN and CDR2 SVGIG (reference sequence). This CDR3 is built from 13 residues. CDR3: CAGDSSGANVLTF. In DNA form, the CDR3 reads TGTGCCGGGGACAGCTCTGGGGCCAACGTCCTGACTTTC.

A few counts support this clone. V and J are TRBV28 and TRBJ2-2; D might be TRBD2 (6 bases). Germline CDR1 and CDR2: MDHEN and SYDVKM. CDR3 length equals 15 residues. The V and J ends lost 1 base and 2 bases respectively, with 8 bases between them. The CDR3 bases are TGTGCCAGCAGTTTATTTAGCGGTAACACCGGGGAGCTGTTTTTT. This translates into CASSLFSGNTGELFF.

V usage is TRBV27 and J usage is TRBJ2-1; maybe TRBD2 (6 bases). The CDR3 is made up of 15 amino acids. V was cut by 4 bases and J by 4 bases, with 14 bases left in between. CDR1 and CDR2 from the germline V gene are MNHEY and SMNVEV (reference sequence). The DNA of the CDR3 is TGTGCCAGCAGTTCTGGGGGAGGTGGATACAATGAGCAGTTCTTC. It translates to CASSSGGGGYNEQFF.

The chain employs TRBV19 and TRBJ1-2, with D perhaps matching TRBD1 (6 bases). The CDR3 extends over 13 amino acids. V was clipped by 3 bases and J by 7 bases, with 12 bases between them. Germline CDR1 is LNHDA and CDR2 is SQIVND (reference sequence). The CDR3 protein is CASSIWTVPGYTF. CDR3 bases: TGTGCCAGTAGTATCTGGACAGTCCCTGGCTACACCTTC.

The chain carries TRBV18 and TRBJ2-5, with D possibly TRBD2 on 5 matching bases. The CDR3 runs to 17 residues. Germline V gives CDR1 KGHSH, CDR2 LQKENI. The germline V and J ends were trimmed by 3 bases and 4 bases, with 21 bases remaining between them. The CDR3 protein is CASSPVPRGPGRETQYF. The CDR3 DNA is TGTGCCAGCTCACCGGTACCTCGCGGGCCGGGTAGAGAGACCCAGTACTTC.

This clone showed up just a few times. V usage is TRBV9 and J usage is TRBJ2-5; perhaps TRBD1 as D (5 bases). Trimming shortened V by 3 bases and J by 5 bases, and 20 bases separated the two germline ends. The CDR3 is 16 amino acids. The germline gives CDR1 SGDLS, CDR2 YYNGEE. The CDR3 protein is CASSARDQGLGETQYF. CDR3 coding DNA: TGTGCCAGCAGCGCAAGGGATCAGGGCCTGGGGGAGACCCAGTACTTC.

The genes are TRBV5-1 and TRBJ1-2, with D possibly TRBD1 on 5 matching bases. Trimming took 3 bases from V and 3 from J, leaving 18 bases between them. The CDR3 sequence is 16 residues long. Germline CDR1 SGHRS, CDR2 YFSETQ. In DNA form, the CDR3 reads TGCGCCAGCAGCTCGATGGGGCAGCGCCCTTACTATGGCTACACCTTC. It translates to CASSSMGQRPYYGYTF.

CDR3 protein: CASSYYNYYGYTF. The CDR3 DNA reads as TGTGCCAGCAGTTATTATAATTACTATGGCTACACCTTC. V usage is TRBV6-5 and J usage is TRBJ1-2; D not resolved. Per the germline V gene, CDR1 is MNHEY and CDR2 is SVGAGI. V lost 3 bases and J 3 bases, leaving 8 bases between the germline ends. The CDR3 spans 13 residues.

The chain employs TRBV7-9 and TRBJ2-1; D unresolved. CDR1 SEHNR and CDR2 FQNEAQ come from the germline V gene (reference sequence). V was clipped by 4 bases and J by 5 bases, with 12 bases between them. The CDR3 length is 14 residues. The CDR3 DNA reads as TGTGCCAGCAGCTCCTTAGTTGAGGACAATGAGCAGTTCTTC. This translates into CASSSLVEDNEQFF.

The chain has TRBV19 and TRBJ1-5; perhaps TRBD1 as D (6 bases). V lost 7 bases, J lost 6 bases, and 16 bases lay in between. The CDR3 totals 14 residues. Germline V gene data show CDR1 as LNHDA and CDR2 as SQIVND (reference sequence). This CDR3 reads CASTPTQGSQPQHF. The DNA of the CDR3 is TGTGCCAGTACCCCGACACAGGGTAGTCAGCCCCAGCATTTT.